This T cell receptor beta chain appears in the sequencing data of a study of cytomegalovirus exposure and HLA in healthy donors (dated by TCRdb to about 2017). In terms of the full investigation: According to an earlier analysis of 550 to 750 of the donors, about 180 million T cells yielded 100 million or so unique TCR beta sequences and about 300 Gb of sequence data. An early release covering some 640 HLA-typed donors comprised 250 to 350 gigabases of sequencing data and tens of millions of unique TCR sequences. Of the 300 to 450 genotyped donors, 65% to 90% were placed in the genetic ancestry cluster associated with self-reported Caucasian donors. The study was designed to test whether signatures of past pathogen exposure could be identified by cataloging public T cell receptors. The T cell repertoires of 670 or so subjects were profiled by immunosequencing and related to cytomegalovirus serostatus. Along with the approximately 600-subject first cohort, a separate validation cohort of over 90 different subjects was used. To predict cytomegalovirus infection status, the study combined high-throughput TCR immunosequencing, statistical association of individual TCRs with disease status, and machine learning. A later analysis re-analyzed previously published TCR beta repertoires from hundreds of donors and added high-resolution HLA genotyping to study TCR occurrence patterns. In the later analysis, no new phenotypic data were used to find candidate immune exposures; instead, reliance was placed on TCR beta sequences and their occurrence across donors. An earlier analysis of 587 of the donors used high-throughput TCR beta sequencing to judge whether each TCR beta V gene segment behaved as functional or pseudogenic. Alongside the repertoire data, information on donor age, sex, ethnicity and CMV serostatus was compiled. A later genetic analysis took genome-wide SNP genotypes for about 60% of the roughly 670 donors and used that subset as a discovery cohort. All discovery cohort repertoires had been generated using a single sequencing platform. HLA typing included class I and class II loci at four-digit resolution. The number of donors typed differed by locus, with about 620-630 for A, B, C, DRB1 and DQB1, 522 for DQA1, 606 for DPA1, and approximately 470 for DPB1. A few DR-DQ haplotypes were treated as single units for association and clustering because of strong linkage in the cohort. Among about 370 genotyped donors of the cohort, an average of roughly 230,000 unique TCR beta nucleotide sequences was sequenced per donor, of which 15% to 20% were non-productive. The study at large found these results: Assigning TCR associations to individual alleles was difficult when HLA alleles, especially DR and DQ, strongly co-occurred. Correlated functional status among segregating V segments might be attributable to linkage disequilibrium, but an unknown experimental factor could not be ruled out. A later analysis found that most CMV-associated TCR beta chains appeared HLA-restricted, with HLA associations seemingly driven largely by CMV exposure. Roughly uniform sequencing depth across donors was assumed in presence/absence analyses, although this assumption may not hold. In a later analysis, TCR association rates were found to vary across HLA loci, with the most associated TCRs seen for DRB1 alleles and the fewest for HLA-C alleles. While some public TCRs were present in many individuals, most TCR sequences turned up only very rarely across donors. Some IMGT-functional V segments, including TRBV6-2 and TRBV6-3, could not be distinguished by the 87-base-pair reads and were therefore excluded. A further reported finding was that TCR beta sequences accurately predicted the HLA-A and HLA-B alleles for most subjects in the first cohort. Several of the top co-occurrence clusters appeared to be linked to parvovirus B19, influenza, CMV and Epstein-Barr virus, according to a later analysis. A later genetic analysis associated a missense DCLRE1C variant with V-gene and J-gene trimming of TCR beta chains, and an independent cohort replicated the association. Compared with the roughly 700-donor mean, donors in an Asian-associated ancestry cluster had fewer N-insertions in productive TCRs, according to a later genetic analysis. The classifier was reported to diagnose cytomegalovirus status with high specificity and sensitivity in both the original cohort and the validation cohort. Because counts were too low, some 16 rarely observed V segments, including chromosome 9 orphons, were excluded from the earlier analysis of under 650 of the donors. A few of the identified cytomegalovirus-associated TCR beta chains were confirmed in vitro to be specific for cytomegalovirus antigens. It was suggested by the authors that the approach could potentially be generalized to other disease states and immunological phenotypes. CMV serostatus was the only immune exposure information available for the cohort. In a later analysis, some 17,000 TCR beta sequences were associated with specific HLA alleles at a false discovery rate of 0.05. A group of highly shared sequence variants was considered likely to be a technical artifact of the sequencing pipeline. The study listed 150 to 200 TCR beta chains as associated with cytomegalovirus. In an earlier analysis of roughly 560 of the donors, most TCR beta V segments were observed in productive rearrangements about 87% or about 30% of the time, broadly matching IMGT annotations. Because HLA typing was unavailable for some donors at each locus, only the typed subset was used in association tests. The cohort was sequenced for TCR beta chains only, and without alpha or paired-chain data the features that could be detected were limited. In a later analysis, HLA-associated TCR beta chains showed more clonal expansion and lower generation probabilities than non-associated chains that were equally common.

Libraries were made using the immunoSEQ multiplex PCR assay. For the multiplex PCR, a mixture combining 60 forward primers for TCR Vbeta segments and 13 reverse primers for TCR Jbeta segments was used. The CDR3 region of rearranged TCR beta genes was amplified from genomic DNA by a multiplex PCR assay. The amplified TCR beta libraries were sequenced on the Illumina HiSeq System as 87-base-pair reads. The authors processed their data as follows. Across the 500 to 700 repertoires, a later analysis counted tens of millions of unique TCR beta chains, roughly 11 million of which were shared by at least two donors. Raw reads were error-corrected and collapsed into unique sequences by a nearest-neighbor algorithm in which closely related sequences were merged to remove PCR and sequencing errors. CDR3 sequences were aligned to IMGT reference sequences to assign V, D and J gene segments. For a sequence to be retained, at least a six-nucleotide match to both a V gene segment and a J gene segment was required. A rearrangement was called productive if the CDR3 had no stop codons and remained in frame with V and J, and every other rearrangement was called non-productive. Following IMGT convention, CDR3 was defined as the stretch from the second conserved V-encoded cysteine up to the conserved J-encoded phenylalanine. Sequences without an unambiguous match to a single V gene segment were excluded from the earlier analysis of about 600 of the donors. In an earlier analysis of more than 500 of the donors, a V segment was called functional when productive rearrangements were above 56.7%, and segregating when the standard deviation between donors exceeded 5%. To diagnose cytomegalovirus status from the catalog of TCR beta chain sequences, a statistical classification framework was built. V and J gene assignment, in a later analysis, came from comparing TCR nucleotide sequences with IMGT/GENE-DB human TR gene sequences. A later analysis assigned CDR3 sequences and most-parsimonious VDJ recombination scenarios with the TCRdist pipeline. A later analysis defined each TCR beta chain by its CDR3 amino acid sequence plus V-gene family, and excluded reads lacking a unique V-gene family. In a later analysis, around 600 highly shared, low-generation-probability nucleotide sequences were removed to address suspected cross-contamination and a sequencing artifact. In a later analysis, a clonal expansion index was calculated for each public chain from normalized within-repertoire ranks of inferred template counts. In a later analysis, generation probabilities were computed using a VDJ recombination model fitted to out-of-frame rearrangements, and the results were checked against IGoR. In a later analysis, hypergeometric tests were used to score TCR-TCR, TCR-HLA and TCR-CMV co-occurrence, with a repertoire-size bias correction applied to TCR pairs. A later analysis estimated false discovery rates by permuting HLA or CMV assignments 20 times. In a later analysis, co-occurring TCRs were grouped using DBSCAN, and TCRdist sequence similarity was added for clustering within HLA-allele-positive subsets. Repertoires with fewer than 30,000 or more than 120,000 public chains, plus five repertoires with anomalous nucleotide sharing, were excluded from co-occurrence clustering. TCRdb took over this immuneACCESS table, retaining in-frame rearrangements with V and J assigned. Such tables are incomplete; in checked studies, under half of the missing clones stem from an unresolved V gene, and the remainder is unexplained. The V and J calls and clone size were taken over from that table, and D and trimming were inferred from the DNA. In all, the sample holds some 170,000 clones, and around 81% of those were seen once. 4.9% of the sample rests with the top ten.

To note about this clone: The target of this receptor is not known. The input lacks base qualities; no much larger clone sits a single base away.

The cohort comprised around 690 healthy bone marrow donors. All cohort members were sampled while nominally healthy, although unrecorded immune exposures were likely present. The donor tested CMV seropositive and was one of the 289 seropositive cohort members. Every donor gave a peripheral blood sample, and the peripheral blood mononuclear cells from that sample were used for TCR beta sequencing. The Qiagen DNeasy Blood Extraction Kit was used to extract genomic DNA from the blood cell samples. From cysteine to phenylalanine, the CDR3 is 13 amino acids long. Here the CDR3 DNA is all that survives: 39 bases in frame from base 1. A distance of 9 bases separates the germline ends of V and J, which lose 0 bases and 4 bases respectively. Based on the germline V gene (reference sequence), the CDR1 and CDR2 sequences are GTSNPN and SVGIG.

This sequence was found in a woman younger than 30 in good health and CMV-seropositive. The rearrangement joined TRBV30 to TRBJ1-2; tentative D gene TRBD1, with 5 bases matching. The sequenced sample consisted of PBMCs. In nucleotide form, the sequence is TGTGCCTGGAGTGTTAAGGACACCTATGGCTACACCTTC. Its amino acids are CAWSVKDTYGYTF.